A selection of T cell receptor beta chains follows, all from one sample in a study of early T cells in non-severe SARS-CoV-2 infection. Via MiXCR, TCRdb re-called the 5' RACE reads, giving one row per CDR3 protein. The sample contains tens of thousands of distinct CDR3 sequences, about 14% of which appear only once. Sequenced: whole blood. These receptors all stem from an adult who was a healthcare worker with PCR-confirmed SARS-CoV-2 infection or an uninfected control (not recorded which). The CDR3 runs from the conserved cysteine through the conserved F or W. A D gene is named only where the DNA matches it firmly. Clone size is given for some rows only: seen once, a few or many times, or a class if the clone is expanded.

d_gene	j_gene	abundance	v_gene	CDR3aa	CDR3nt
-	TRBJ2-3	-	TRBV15	CATSRSEADTQYF	TGTGCCACCAGCAGATCGGAGGCAGATACGCAGTATTTT
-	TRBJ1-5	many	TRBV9	CASRPGRVSNQPQHF	TGTGCCAGCAGGCCTGGTAGGGTAAGCAATCAGCCCCAGCATTTT
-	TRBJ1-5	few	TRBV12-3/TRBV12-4	CASSPGSWQPQHF	TGTGCCAGCAGCCCCGGGTCCTGGCAGCCCCAGCATTTT
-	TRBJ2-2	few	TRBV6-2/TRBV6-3	CASSYRATGELFF	TGTGCCAGCAGTTACCGGGCCACCGGGGAGCTGTTTTTT
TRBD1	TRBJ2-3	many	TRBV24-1	CATPDRGRPDTQYF	TGTGCCACCCCGGACAGGGGGCGCCCAGATACGCAGTATTTT
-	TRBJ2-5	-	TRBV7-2	CASSLARGTQETQYF	TGTGCCAGCAGCTTAGCGAGGGGAACCCAAGAGACCCAGTACTTC
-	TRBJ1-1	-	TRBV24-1	CATRMGTEAFF	TGTGCCACCCGGATGGGCACTGAAGCTTTCTTT
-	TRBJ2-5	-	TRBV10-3	CAISEEVLETQYF	TGTGCCATCAGTGAGGAGGTATTGGAGACCCAGTACTTC
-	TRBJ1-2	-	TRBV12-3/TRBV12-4	CASSPPGTIDYGYTF	TGTGCCAGCAGTCCCCCCGGGACAATAGACTATGGCTACACCTTC
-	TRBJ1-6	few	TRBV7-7	CASSLDTISPLHF	TGTGCTAGCAGCTTAGATACCATCTCACCCCTCCACTTT
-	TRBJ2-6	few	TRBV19	CASRVADSSGANVLTF	TGTGCCAGTAGGGTCGCTGACAGCTCTGGGGCCAACGTCCTGACTTTC
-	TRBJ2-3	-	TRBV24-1	CATSDLGLSTDTQYF	TGTGCCACCAGTGATTTGGGCCTTAGCACAGATACGCAGTATTTT
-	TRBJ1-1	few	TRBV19	CASSIGGGGTEAFF	TGTGCCAGTAGTATTGGAGGCGGTGGCACTGAAGCTTTCTTT
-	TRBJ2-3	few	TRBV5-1	CASSSGGTGPDTQYF	TGCGCCAGCAGCTCCGGTGGGACGGGGCCAGATACGCAGTATTTT
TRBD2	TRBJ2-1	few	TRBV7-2	CASSRPGGGRLSYNEQFF	TGTGCCAGCAGCCGACCCGGCGGGGGGCGACTGTCATACAATGAGCAGTTCTTC
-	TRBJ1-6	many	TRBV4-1	CASSQEVTGESPLHF	TGCGCCAGCAGCCAAGAAGTGACAGGAGAATCACCCCTCCACTTT
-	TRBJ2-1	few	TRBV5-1	CASSLEGPSGNEQFF	TGCGCCAGCAGCTTGGAGGGGCCTTCGGGTAATGAGCAGTTCTTC